Listed here are 22 T cell receptor beta chains from one sample, sequenced in a study of blood T cells in healthy people across ages. A J-beta primer mix and a sample-barcoded 5' primer were used in a second PCR of about 7 to 12 cycles. TCRdb re-called the 5' RACE reads with MiXCR, one entry per CDR3 protein. Among hundreds of thousands of distinct CDR3 sequences listed, about 25% were seen once. The sample was also reused in another study, on T cells of mothers and their children.

Sequences were obtained from blood. All receptors derive from a boy aged 2 to 10 in good health.

The chain uses TRBV5-5 and TRBJ2-5; 11 bases agree with TRBD2. CDR3 size: 16 residues. Unmatched junction bases numbered 7, after V lost 4 bases and J lost 2 bases. CDR1 is SGHKS, CDR2 YYEKEE, per germline (reference sequence). CDR3 protein: CASSPSLAGGQETQYF. CDR3 DNA: TGTGCCAGCAGCCCAAGCCTAGCGGGAGGTCAAGAGACCCAGTACTTC. Supplemented by reference TRBV5-5 and TRBJ2-5, the full variable domain reads DAGVTQSPTHLIKTRGQQVTLRCSPISGHKSVSWYQQVLGQGPQFIFQYYEKEERGRGNFPDRFSARQFPNYSSELNVNALLLGDSALYLCASSPSLAGGQETQYFGPGTRLLVL.

The V and J genes are TRBV7-2 and TRBJ2-5; possible D gene TRBD2, 6 bases. V was trimmed by 4 bases and J by 2 bases, leaving 17 bases between them. This CDR3 contains 16 residues. Germline V lookup: CDR1 SGHTA, CDR2 FQGNSA. CDR3 bases: TGTGCCAGCAGCTGGAATTCGGGACGGGGGCAAGAGACCCAGTACTTC. This encodes CASSWNSGRGQETQYF.

This clonotype has a single count. This rearrangement joins TRBV10-3 to TRBJ2-1, with 7 bases identical to TRBD2. This CDR3 is 17 amino acids long. CDR1 is ENHRY and CDR2 is SYGVKD in the germline V gene. With 0 bases clipped from V and 7 bases from J, the junction kept 12 bases outside the gene matches. The CDR3, as DNA: TGTGCCATCAGTGAGTCGGAAATAGCGGGCCCCTCTAATGAGCAGTTCTTC. Its protein product is CAISESEIAGPSNEQFF.

V usage is TRBV2 and J usage is TRBJ1-2, with 7 bases that match TRBD1. Germline CDR1 is SNHLY and CDR2 is FYNNEI. The CDR3 consists of 13 residues. Losses at the gene ends were 5 bases for V and 8 bases for J; bases not matched to a gene: 8. The CDR3, as DNA: TGTGCCAGCAGTCTCCGGGACAGTGAAGGCTACACCTTC. Encoded protein: CASSLRDSEGYTF.

V gene TRBV3-1 combines with J gene TRBJ2-7; D not resolved. From germline, CDR1 is LGHDT and CDR2 YNNKEL (reference sequence). V gave up 0 bases and J gave up 0 bases, with 15 bases separating them. The CDR3 spans 17 residues. CDR3 in amino acids: CASSQDLSGRSSYEQYF. DNA for the CDR3: TGTGCCAGCAGCCAAGATCTGAGTGGCAGGAGCTCCTACGAGCAGTACTTC.

The gene calls are TRBV20-1 and TRBJ2-5, with 12 bases lining up with TRBD1. The germline V gene has CDR1 DFQATT and CDR2 SNEGSKA (reference sequence). The CDR3 covers 15 residues. V lost 1 base and J lost 5; bases outside the gene matches: 5. The CDR3 spells CSARGGQGAGETQYF. In nucleotides, the CDR3 is TGCAGTGCTAGAGGGGGACAGGGGGCTGGGGAGACCCAGTACTTC.

The rearrangement links TRBV12-3 or TRBV12-4 to TRBJ1-2; a weak D match, TRBD1 (5 bases). CDR3 length: 13 residues. V lost 3 bases, J lost 2 bases, and 7 bases lay in between. This chain's CDR3 is CASSFHRNYGYTF. Here the CDR3 DNA reads TGTGCCAGCAGTTTTCACAGGAACTATGGCTACACCTTC.

This clonotype turned up a few times. The rearrangement links TRBV5-1 to TRBJ2-2, with 8 bases identical to TRBD2. With V trimmed by 4 bases and J by 3 bases, 5 bases remained unmatched. The CDR3 length is 15 residues. Germline V gives CDR1 SGHRS, CDR2 YFSETQ. CDR3 coding DNA: TGCGCCAGCAGCGTGACTAGCGCATACACCGGGGAGCTGTTTTTT. This sequence encodes CASSVTSAYTGELFF.

This clonotype was observed a handful of times. The V gene is TRBV7-9, the J gene TRBJ1-6; D unresolved. Trimming shortened V by 5 bases and J by 9 bases, and 11 bases separated the two germline ends. The germline gives CDR1 SEHNR, CDR2 FQNEAQ (reference sequence). The CDR3 runs 13 residues. CDR3 DNA sequence: TGTGCCAGCAGCCAGGACCCTGGTTCACCCCTCCACTTT. It encodes CASSQDPGSPLHF.

This clonotype came up a few times. The chain recombines TRBV6-5 with TRBJ2-5, with TRBD2 matching over 7 bases. Germline lookup yields CDR1 MNHEY and CDR2 SVGAGI. J was trimmed by 5 bases and V by 2 bases; bases with no gene match: 5. The CDR3 contains 14 residues. The CDR3, as DNA: TGTGCCAGCAGTTACAGGGGAGGGGTGGAGACCCAGTACTTC. It specifies CASSYRGGVETQYF.

This chain connects TRBV27 to TRBJ2-5; D might be TRBD1 (5 bases). CDR1 is MNHEY, CDR2 SMNVEV, per germline (reference sequence). V lost 5 bases to trimming and J lost 0 bases, with 10 bases between them. CDR3 length equals 14 residues. Here the CDR3 reads CASSRARDQETQYF. As DNA, the CDR3 is TGTGCCAGCAGTCGGGCCAGGGACCAAGAGACCCAGTACTTC.

This clonotype was seen only a few times. This chain joins TRBV10-3 and TRBJ1-2, with TRBD1 matching over 9 bases. The germline V gene has CDR1 ENHRY and CDR2 SYGVKD. The CDR3 extends over 15 amino acids. After removal of 4 bases from V and 6 bases from J, the junction contained 9 bases not matched to a gene. CDR3 nucleotide sequence: TGTGCCATCAGTGGTGGGACAGGGTATAGGAATGGCTACACCTTC. It encodes CAISGGTGYRNGYTF.

The V call is TRBV7-2, the J call TRBJ2-2; 7 bases agree with TRBD2. Germline lookup yields CDR1 SGHTA and CDR2 FQGNSA. The CDR3 is 16 residues long. The V gene end was trimmed by 1 base and the J gene end by 0 bases; junction bases not matched to a gene: 2. CDR3 DNA sequence: TGTGCCAGCAGCTTAGGCAGCGGGGCGAACACCGGGGAGCTGTTTTTT. It specifies CASSLGSGANTGELFF.

This clonotype was seen a few times. The chain is built from TRBV7-3 and TRBJ1-1; perhaps TRBD1 as D (5 bases). This CDR3 is built from 18 residues. Trimming left V 1 base short and J 3 bases short, with 21 bases between. Germline CDR1 reads SGHTA; CDR2 reads FQGTGA. CDR3 loop: CASSLNGDGRVLYTEAFF. CDR3 nucleotide sequence: TGTGCCAGCAGCTTAAACGGGGACGGGCGGGTTTTATACACTGAAGCTTTCTTT.

This clonotype was recorded a few times. This chain uses TRBV4-1 with TRBJ1-5; D gene unclear. Trimming shortened V by 0 bases and J by 11 bases, and 5 bases separated the two germline ends. Per germline, CDR1 MGHRA and CDR2 YSYEKL. The CDR3 runs 11 residues. The CDR3 is CASSQDGAQHF. The CDR3 coding sequence is TGCGCCAGCAGCCAAGATGGAGCCCAGCATTTT.

This clonotype has only a few counts. The chain joins TRBV12-5 to TRBJ1-6, with D unresolved. Between the trimmed V and J ends, which lost 1 base and 13 bases, there was a span of 14 bases. Germline CDR1 is LGHNT and CDR2 is FRNRAP. CDR3 length equals 14 residues. The CDR3 reads CASGLGPGGSPLHF. The CDR3 DNA follows: TGTGCTAGTGGTTTGGGACCGGGCGGGTCGCCCCTCCACTTT.

This clonotype was counted only a few times. V usage is TRBV3-1 and J usage is TRBJ1-2; D may be TRBD1 (6 bases). Germline lookup yields CDR1 LGHDT and CDR2 YNNKEL (reference sequence). V dropped 2 bases and J dropped 7 bases, with 14 bases sitting between them. CDR3 length: 14 amino acids. CDR3 in DNA: TGTGCCAGCAGCCAATTGGCAGGGGAGGGTGGCTACACCTTC. Encoded protein: CASSQLAGEGGYTF.

As concerns this clonotype: The junction departs from germline at one end; a sequencing error may be responsible. The rearrangement links TRBV29-1 to TRBJ2-5; D may be TRBD1 (5 bases). Germline assignment: CDR1 SQVTM and CDR2 ANQGSEA. There are 10 residues in the CDR3. The CDR3 region is CSVEDSFVQF. The CDR3 DNA is TGCAGCGTCGAAGACAGCTTCGTGCAGTTC.

This clonotype was counted only a few times. V usage is TRBV20-1 and J usage is TRBJ2-1, with TRBD2 as a possible D gene (6 bases). Trimming cost V 6 bases and J 4 bases, with 10 bases left between them. The CDR3 runs 12 residues. The V gene's germline CDR1 is DFQATT and CDR2 SNEGSKA (reference sequence). Here the CDR3 DNA reads TGCAGTGCCCTCGGGGGTTACAATGAGCAGTTCTTC. Translated, it gives CSALGGYNEQFF.

This clonotype has a handful of counts. The chain carries TRBV5-1 and TRBJ1-2; TRBD1 is a possible D gene (6 bases). The CDR3 sequence is 14 residues long. The germline V and J ends were trimmed by 3 bases and 6 bases, with 15 bases remaining between them. Germline CDR1 reads SGHRS; CDR2 reads YFSETQ. The CDR3 DNA reads as TGCGCCAGCAGCTCGCTACAGGGAGTTGATGGCTACACCTTC. Translated: CASSSLQGVDGYTF.

In this sample, this clonotype turned up a few times. V is TRBV7-9 and J is TRBJ1-1, with D possibly TRBD1 on 5 matching bases. Between the trimmed V and J ends, which lost 1 base and 2 bases, there was a span of 8 bases. The CDR3 is 14 residues long. CDR1 SEHNR and CDR2 FQNEAQ come from the germline V gene (reference sequence). In nucleotides, the CDR3 is TGTGCCAGCAGCTTAGTGGGGGATAACACTGAAGCTTTCTTT. Its protein is CASSLVGDNTEAFF.

V is TRBV29-1 and J is TRBJ1-2; D possibly corresponds to TRBD1 (5 bases). The CDR3 covers 10 residues. Germline assignment: CDR1 SQVTM and CDR2 ANQGSEA. Trimming removed 6 bases from V and 6 bases from J, with 8 bases in between. CDR3 in DNA: TGCAGCGTGGGGACGGATGGCTACACCTTC. Residues: CSVGTDGYTF.